Listed here is a single TCR beta chain. In the same sample, other DNA sequences code for this CDR3. This specimen belongs to a study of shared clonotypes between healthy human individuals. The CDR3 runs 17 residues. In germline, CDR1 is SGHVS, CDR2 FNYEAQ. Trimming removed 0 bases at V and 1 base at J, with 10 bases between. Naive CD8 cells, CD45RO-negative and positively selected for CCR7, excluded terminally differentiated effector memory CD45RA+ cells. Profiling relied on immunoSEQ multiplex PCR, and the TCRdb table lists in-frame clones only, not all of them. The sample includes a few million clones, 85% to 95% of them seen just once.

The chain is built from TRBV7-6 and TRBJ2-6, with D possibly matching TRBD2 (5 bases). The origin of this receptor is a man younger than 30 in good health. Some clones in this sample may be carry-over from other donors' samples. The sample consisted of naive CD8+ T cells from PBMCs. Here the CDR3 reads CASSLALRGSGANVLTF. The CDR3 nucleotides read TGTGCCAGCAGCTTAGCGCTACGGGGTTCTGGGGCCAACGTCCTGACTTTC. Full variable domain (missing parts from reference TRBV7-6 and TRBJ2-6): GAGVSQSPRYKVTKRGQDVALRCDPISGHVSLYWYRQALGQGPEFLTYFNYEAQQDKSGLPNDRFSAERPEGSISTLTIQRTEQRDSAMYRCASSLALRGSGANVLTFGAGSRLTVL.